This T cell receptor beta chain was documented in a study of a mutant IDH1 vaccine in newly diagnosed glioma. The CDR3 extends over 13 amino acids. CDR1 and CDR2 (germline): GTSNPN, SVGIG (reference sequence). V was shortened by 6 bases and J by 6 bases, with 14 bases between the two germline ends. As for time point: baseline, week 1 (first vaccination visit). Treatment defined: pre-vaccination baseline after standard-of-care therapy. The method was immunoSEQ multiplex PCR; TCRdb's version includes in-frame clones alone and lacks a portion of them. The top ten hold around 18% of the sample, which has approximately 54,000 clones, approximately 78% seen once. This clone was detected once.

Sequences were derived from PBMCs, sampled from a glioma patient treated with radiotherapy, temozolomide or both. This chain joins TRBV30 and TRBJ2-2, with TRBD2 as a possible D gene (5 bases). This TCR derives from a man younger than 35 with glioma. The CDR3 here is CACHQKGAGELFF. CDR3 in DNA: TGTGCCTGCCACCAGAAGGGAGCCGGGGAGCTGTTTTTT. The full variable domain, its missing parts supplied by reference TRBV30 and TRBJ2-2, is SQTIHQWPATLVQPVGSPLSLECTVEGTSNPNLYWYRQAAGRGLQLLFYSVGIGQISSEVPQNLSASRPQDRQFILSSKKLLLSDSGFYLCACHQKGAGELFFGEGSRLTVL.